This TCR beta chain was sequenced for a study of cytomegalovirus exposure and HLA in healthy donors. V lost 6 bases, J lost 0 bases, and 2 bases stayed unmatched. This CDR3 comprises 12 residues. Germline V gene data show CDR1 as SQVTM and CDR2 as ANQGSEA. The primer mix had 60 Vbeta and 13 Jbeta primers. Libraries were prepared by immunoSEQ multiplex PCR; TCRdb keeps only in-frame clonotypes and omits some of them. This table has some 180,000 clones, 76% appearing once. Sample: PBMCs. This receptor was taken from a man younger than 35 in good health and CMV-seronegative. The chain joins TRBV29-1 to TRBJ2-7; 7 bases are shared with TRBD1. In DNA, the CDR3 is TGCAGCGTAGGACAGGCCTCCTACGAGCAGTACTTC. This sequence encodes CSVGQASYEQYF.